There are many counts of the clone carrying this TCR beta chain. The antigen remains unidentified. MiXCR was run by TCRdb on the 5' RACE reads, yielding one entry per CDR3 protein. This sample has 200,000 to 250,000 distinct CDR3 sequences, with about 7.3% found just once. This sample is part of a study of CD8 T cells in ankylosing spondylitis. Study-wide results and caveats: Seemingly characteristic of ankylosing spondylitis blood was a TCR beta motif consisting of about 8 highly homologous variants.

The material sequenced was blood, either unsorted or a sorted T cell fraction (not recorded which). This clonotype was sampled from a male donor with ankylosing spondylitis.

The CDR3 region is CASSQLMTVSNQPQHF. Here the CDR3 DNA reads TGCGCCAGCAGCCAGCTCATGACAGTCAGCAATCAGCCCCAGCATTTT. J is TRBJ1-5 and V is TRBV4-1, with a possible D match to TRBD1 (5 bases). The V gene's germline CDR1 is MGHRA and CDR2 YSYEKL. The length of the CDR3 is 16 residues. Trimming shortened V by 3 bases and J by 1 base, and 13 bases separated the two germline ends.